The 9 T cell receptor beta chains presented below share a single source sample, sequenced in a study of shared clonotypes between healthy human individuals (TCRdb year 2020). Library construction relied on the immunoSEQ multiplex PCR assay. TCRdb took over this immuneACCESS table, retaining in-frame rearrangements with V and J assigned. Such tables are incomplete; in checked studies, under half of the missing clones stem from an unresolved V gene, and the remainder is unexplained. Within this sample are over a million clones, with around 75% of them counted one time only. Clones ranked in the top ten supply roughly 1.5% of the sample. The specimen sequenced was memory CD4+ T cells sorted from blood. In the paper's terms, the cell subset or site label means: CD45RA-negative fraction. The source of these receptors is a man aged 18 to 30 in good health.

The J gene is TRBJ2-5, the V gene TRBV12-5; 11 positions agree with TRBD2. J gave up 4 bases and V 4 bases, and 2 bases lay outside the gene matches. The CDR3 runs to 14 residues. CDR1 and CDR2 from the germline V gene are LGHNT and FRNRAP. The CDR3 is CASGSLAGAETQYF. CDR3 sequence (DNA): TGTGCTAGTGGTTCACTAGCGGGAGCAGAGACCCAGTACTTC.

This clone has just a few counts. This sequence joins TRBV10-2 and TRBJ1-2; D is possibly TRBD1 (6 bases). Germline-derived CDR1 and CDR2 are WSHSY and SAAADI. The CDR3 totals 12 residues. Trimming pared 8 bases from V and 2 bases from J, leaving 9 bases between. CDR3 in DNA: TGCGCCAGCGGGACACCCAACTATGGCTACACCTTC. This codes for CASGTPNYGYTF.

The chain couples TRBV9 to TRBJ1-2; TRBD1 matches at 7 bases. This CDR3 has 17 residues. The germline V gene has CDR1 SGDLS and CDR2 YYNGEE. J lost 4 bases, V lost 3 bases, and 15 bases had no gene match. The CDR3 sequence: CASSGGRQGGYSYGYTF. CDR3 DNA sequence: TGTGCCAGCAGCGGGGGGAGACAGGGAGGGTATAGCTATGGCTACACCTTC.

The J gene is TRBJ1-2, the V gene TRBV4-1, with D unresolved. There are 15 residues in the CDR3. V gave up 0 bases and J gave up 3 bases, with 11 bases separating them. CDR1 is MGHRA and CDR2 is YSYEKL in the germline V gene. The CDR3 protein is CASSQDRARHYGYTF. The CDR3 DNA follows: TGCGCCAGCAGCCAAGATCGGGCGAGGCACTATGGCTACACCTTC.

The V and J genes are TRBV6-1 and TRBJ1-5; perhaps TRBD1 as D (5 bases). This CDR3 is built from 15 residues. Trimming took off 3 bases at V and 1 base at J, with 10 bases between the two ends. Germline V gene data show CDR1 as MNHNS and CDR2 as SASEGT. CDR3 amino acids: CASSDIAGSNQPQHF. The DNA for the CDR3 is TGTGCCAGCAGTGATATTGCAGGGAGCAATCAGCCCCAGCATTTT.

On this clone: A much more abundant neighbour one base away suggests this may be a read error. CDR3 coding DNA: TGTGCCAGCAGTGGCAGGGTGAACACTGAAGCTTTCTTT. It yields the protein CASSGRVNTEAFF. The V and J genes are TRBV28 and TRBJ1-1; the D gene is possibly TRBD1 (5 bases). CDR1 and CDR2 (germline): MDHEN, SYDVKM. The CDR3 runs 13 residues. V was clipped by 5 bases and J by 0 bases, with 7 bases between them.

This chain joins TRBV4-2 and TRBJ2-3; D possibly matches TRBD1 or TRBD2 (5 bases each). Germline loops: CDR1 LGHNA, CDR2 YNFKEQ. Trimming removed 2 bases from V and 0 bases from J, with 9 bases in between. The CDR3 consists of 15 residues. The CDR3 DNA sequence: TGTGCCAGCAGCCAACGTGAGGGGAGCACAGATACGCAGTATTTT. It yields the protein CASSQREGSTDTQYF.

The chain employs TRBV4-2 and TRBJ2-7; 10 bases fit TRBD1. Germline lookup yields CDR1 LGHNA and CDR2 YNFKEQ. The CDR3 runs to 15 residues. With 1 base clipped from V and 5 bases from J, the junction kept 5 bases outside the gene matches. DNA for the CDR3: TGTGCCAGCAGCCAAGGAGGGACAGGGGTCAACGAGCAGTACTTC. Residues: CASSQGGTGVNEQYF.

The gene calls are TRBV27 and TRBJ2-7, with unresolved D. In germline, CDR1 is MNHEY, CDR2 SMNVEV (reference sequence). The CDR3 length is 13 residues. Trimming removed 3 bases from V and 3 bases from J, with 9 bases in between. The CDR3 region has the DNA TGTGCCAGCAGTTTGAGGCACCACTACGAGCAGTACTTC. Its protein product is CASSLRHHYEQYF.